The present entry profiles one T cell receptor (beta chain) with its context. Deletions cut 7 bases from V and 4 bases from J, with 16 bases between. This CDR3 is 15 amino acids long. Germline loops: CDR1 SNHLY, CDR2 FYNNEI. The entry originates in a study of technical replicates of blood from several donors. TCRdb's copy holds only in-frame clones and misses some; the assay was immunoSEQ multiplex PCR. The sample records tens of thousands of clones, 90% to 95% being singletons. The sample comprised PBMCs. This TCR derives from a human donor in good health. Some clones in this sample may be carry-over from other donors' samples. The chain couples TRBV2 to TRBJ2-2, with D uncertain. This chain's CDR3 is CASMSYKGVTGELFF. The CDR3 nucleotides are TGTGCCAGCATGAGCTATAAAGGAGTCACCGGGGAGCTGTTTTTT.